This T cell receptor beta chain appears in the sequencing data of a study of post-analysis software for immune sequencing data. As for the study in general: Multiple sclerosis in the patients followed relapsing-remitting, secondary progressive and progressive-relapsing courses. Study-wide results and caveats: In patients, four to six TRBV segments were more frequent than in controls, with TRBV5-6, TRBV5-1 and TRBV20-1 among them.

The V end lost 0 bases, the J end lost 2 bases, and 11 bases lay between the germline ends. Germline CDR1 is MNHNS and CDR2 is SASEGT. There are 15 residues in the CDR3. Researchers reported that TCR beta cDNA libraries carried unique molecular identifiers. Via MiXCR, TCRdb re-called the PCR reads, giving one row per CDR3 protein. Altogether 750,000 to 950,000 distinct CDR3 sequences are present, 35% to 55% being singletons, with the ten largest covering 4.9%. On this clonotype itself: The antigen remains unidentified.

The material sequenced was blood. This chain joins TRBV6-1 and TRBJ2-7; D is possibly TRBD2 (5 bases). The TCR originated in a girl aged 10-17 years with multiple sclerosis. CDR3 amino acids: CASSEARAETYEQYF. The CDR3 DNA is TGTGCCAGCAGTGAAGCCCGAGCGGAGACCTACGAGCAGTACTTC.